This TCR beta chain originates from a study of T cell responses to AZD1222 COVID-19 vaccine. J lost 3 bases, V lost 4 bases, and 3 bases had no gene match. From germline, CDR1 is MDHEN and CDR2 SYDVKM. The CDR3 covers 14 residues. Regarding the study as a whole: Within unmutated variant regions lay the reported targets of nearly half of spike-specific TCRs. Most donors were white British and more were female, and clonal diversity was possibly underestimated.

This clone was picked up a small number of times. Its antigen is undetermined. Only in-frame clones appear in the TCRdb table, and some are missing; sequencing was by immunoSEQ multiplex PCR. The sample shows more than 100,000 clones, 80% to 95% of them seen only once. The material was peripheral blood, obtained 28 days after the second AZD1222 dose. The V and J genes are TRBV28 and TRBJ1-5; the match to TRBD1 covers 7 bases. The origin of this receptor is an adult who received the AZD1222 COVID-19 vaccine. In DNA form, the CDR3 reads TGTGCCAGCAGTTACGGACAGGCCAATCAGCCCCAGCATTTT. Translated, it gives CASSYGQANQPQHF.